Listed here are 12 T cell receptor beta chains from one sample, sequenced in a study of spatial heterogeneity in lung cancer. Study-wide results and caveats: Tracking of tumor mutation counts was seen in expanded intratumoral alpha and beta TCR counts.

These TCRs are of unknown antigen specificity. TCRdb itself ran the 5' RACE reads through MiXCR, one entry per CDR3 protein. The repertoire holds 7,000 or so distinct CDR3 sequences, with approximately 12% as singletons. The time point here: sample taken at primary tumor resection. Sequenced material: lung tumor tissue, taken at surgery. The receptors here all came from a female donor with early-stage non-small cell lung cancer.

The CDR3 spells CASSPPGQAFYEQYF. CDR3 nucleotides: TGTGCCAGCAGCCCGCCGGGACAGGCTTTCTACGAGCAGTACTTC. The rearrangement links TRBV6-5 to TRBJ2-7, with 8 bases identical to TRBD1. This CDR3 is 15 amino acids long. Trimming removed 6 bases from V and 3 bases from J; junction bases left unmatched: 10. Germline V gives CDR1 MNHEY, CDR2 SVGAGI.

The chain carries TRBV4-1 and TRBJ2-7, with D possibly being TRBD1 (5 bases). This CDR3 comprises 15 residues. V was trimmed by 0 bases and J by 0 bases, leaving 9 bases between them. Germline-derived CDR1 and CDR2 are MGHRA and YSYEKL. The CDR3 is CASSQESRASYEQYF. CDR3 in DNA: TGCGCCAGCAGCCAAGAGAGCAGGGCCTCCTACGAGCAGTACTTC.

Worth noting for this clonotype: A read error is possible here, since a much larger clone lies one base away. DNA for the CDR3: TGCAGAGCTAGAGTCGGGACAGCCGGCTACGAGCAGTACTTC. It is translated as CRARVGTAGYEQYF. The chain uses TRBV20-1 and TRBJ2-7; TRBD1 aligns across 7 bases. The CDR3 covers 14 residues. Germline CDR1 and CDR2: DFQATT and SNEGSKA (reference sequence).

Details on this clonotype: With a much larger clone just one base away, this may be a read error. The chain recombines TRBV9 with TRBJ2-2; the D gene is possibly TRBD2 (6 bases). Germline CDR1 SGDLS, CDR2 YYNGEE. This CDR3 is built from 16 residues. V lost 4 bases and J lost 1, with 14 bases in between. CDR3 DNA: TGTGCCAGCAGCTCCGGAACGGGGGAGAACACCGGGGAGCTGTTTTTT. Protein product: CASSSGTGENTGELFF.

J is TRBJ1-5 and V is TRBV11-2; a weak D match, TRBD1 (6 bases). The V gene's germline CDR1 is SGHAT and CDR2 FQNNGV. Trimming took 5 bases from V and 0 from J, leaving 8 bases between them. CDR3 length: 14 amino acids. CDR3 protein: CASSLDSSNQPQHF. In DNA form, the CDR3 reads TGTGCCAGCAGCCTGGACAGTAGCAATCAGCCCCAGCATTTT. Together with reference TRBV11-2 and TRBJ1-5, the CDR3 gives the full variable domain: EAGVAQSPRYKIIEKRQSVAFWCNPISGHATLYWYQQILGQGPKLLIQFQNNGVVDDSQLPKDRFSAERLKGVDSTLKIQPAKLEDSAVYLCASSLDSSNQPQHFGDGTRLSIL.

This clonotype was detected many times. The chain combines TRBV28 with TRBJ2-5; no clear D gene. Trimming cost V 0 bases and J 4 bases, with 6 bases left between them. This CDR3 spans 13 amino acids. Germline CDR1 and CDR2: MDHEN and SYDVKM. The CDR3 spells CASSLWDRETQYF. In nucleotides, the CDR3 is TGTGCCAGCAGTTTATGGGACCGAGAGACCCAGTACTTC.

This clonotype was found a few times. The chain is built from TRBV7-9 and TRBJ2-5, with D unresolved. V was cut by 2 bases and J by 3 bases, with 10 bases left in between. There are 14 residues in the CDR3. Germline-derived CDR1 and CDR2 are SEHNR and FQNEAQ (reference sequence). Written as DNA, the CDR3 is TGTGCCAGCAGCTTATTTCCTTCAAAAGAGACCCAGTACTTC. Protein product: CASSLFPSKETQYF.

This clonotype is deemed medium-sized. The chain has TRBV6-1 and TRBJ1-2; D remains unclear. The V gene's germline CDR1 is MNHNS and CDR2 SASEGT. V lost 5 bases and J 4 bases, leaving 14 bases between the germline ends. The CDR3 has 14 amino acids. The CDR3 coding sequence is TGTGCCAGCAGTAGGACGGAACTTTTCTATGGCTACACCTTC. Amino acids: CASSRTELFYGYTF.

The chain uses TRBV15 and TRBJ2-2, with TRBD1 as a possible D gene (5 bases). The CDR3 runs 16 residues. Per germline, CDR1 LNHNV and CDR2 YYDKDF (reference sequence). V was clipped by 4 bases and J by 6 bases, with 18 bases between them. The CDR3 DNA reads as TGTGCCACCAGCACCGACAGACCGCCCCGGCCCGGGGAGCTGTTTTTT. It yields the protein CATSTDRPPRPGELFF.

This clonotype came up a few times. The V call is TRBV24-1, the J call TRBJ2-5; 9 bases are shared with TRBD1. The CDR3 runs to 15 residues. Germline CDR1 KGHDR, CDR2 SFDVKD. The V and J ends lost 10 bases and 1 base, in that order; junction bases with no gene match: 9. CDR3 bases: TGTGCCACGGGAGGGGGGACAGGGAGCCAAGAGACCCAGTACTTC. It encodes CATGGGTGSQETQYF.

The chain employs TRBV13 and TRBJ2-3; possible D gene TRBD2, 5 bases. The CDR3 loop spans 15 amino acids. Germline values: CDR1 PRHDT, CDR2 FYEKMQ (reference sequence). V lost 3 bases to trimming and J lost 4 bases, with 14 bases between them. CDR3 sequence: CASSFSGNGADTQYF. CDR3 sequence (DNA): TGTGCCAGCAGCTTTTCAGGAAACGGGGCAGATACGCAGTATTTT.

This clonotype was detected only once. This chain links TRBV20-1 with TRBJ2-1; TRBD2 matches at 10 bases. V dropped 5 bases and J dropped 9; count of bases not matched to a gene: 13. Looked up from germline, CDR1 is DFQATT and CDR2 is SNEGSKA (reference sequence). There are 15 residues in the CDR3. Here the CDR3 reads CSAGPGTSALREQFF. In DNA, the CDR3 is TGCAGTGCTGGGCCCGGGACTAGCGCCCTCCGTGAGCAGTTCTTC.